A selection of T cell receptor beta chains follows, all from one sample in a study of shared clonotypes between healthy human individuals. The protocol was immunoSEQ multiplex PCR, while the TCRdb copy is restricted to in-frame clones and leaves out a portion. The sample includes approximately 2.5 million clones, around 90% seen only once; the top ten take 0.11% to 0.15%. Sequenced sample: naive CD4+ T cells sorted from blood. These receptors were taken from a man aged 18 to 35 in good health. The CDR3 runs from the conserved cysteine through the conserved F or W. Each record gives: clone size, D gene, J gene, V gene, CDR3 protein, CDR3 DNA. The D gene is left open where the match is weak. Clone size is shown for a subset of rows, as once, few, many or a class of expanded clone.

clone size: -; D gene: TRBD2; J gene: TRBJ2-5; V gene: TRBV5-1; CDR3 protein: CASSLVAGGLQETQYF; CDR3 DNA: TGCGCCAGCAGCTTGGTTGCGGGGGGCCTCCAAGAGACCCAGTACTTC
clone size: -; D gene: TRBD2; J gene: TRBJ2-7; V gene: TRBV7-9; CDR3 protein: CASSLRGGRSYEQYF; CDR3 DNA: TGTGCCAGCAGCCTGAGGGGCGGGAGGAGCTACGAGCAGTACTTC
clone size: -; D gene: TRBD1; J gene: TRBJ2-4; V gene: TRBV6-5; CDR3 protein: CASSFSQGAENIQYF; CDR3 DNA: TGTGCCAGCAGTTTCTCACAGGGGGCAGAAAACATTCAGTACTTC
clone size: -; D gene: -; J gene: TRBJ1-1; V gene: TRBV7-2; CDR3 protein: CASSLAGQLNTEAFF; CDR3 DNA: TGTGCCAGCAGCTTAGCTGGACAGTTGAACACTGAAGCTTTCTTT
clone size: -; D gene: TRBD2; J gene: TRBJ2-7; V gene: TRBV5-6; CDR3 protein: CASSLFRTSATYEQYF; CDR3 DNA: TGTGCCAGCAGCTTGTTTCGGACTAGCGCAACCTACGAGCAGTACTTC
clone size: -; D gene: -; J gene: TRBJ2-4; V gene: TRBV28; CDR3 protein: CASNSQGVGKNIQYF; CDR3 DNA: TGTGCCAGCAATTCCCAAGGGGTTGGCAAAAACATTCAGTACTTC
clone size: -; D gene: TRBD2; J gene: TRBJ2-1; V gene: TRBV4-3; CDR3 protein: CASSQEYRTSGYNEQFF; CDR3 DNA: TGCGCCAGCAGCCAAGAATACCGGACTAGCGGCTACAATGAGCAGTTCTTC
clone size: -; D gene: TRBD1; J gene: TRBJ2-3; V gene: TRBV2; CDR3 protein: CASSSGQGPTDTQYF; CDR3 DNA: TGTGCCAGCAGCTCAGGACAGGGCCCAACAGATACGCAGTATTTT
clone size: once; D gene: -; J gene: TRBJ2-5; V gene: TRBV11-2; CDR3 protein: CASSLVRIGRRSGETQYF; CDR3 DNA: TGTGCCAGCAGCTTAGTCCGAATAGGCAGAAGGAGCGGAGAGACCCAGTACTTC
clone size: -; D gene: TRBD2; J gene: TRBJ2-3; V gene: TRBV29-1; CDR3 protein: CSVETSGRTDTQYF; CDR3 DNA: TGCAGCGTTGAGACTAGCGGACGCACAGATACGCAGTATTTT
clone size: -; D gene: TRBD1; J gene: TRBJ2-3; V gene: TRBV2; CDR3 protein: CASSIKGAPSTDTQYF; CDR3 DNA: TGTGCCAGCAGTATTAAGGGGGCCCCTAGCACAGATACGCAGTATTTT
clone size: -; D gene: TRBD1; J gene: TRBJ1-1; V gene: TRBV28; CDR3 protein: CASSSHRTGTNTEAFF; CDR3 DNA: TGTGCCAGCAGTTCGCACCGGACAGGGACGAACACTGAAGCTTTCTTT
clone size: -; D gene: TRBD1; J gene: TRBJ1-2; V gene: TRBV6-6; CDR3 protein: CASRALNRGYGYTF; CDR3 DNA: TGTGCCAGCAGGGCCTTAAACAGGGGCTATGGCTACACCTTC
clone size: -; D gene: -; J gene: TRBJ1-1; V gene: TRBV7-9; CDR3 protein: CASSLGGVTTEAFF; CDR3 DNA: TGTGCCAGCAGCTTAGGAGGGGTTACCACTGAAGCTTTCTTT
clone size: -; D gene: TRBD2; J gene: TRBJ2-7; V gene: TRBV28; CDR3 protein: CASSSPIAGSSYEQYF; CDR3 DNA: TGTGCCAGCAGTTCGCCCATAGCGGGGAGCTCCTACGAGCAGTACTTC